The clone carrying this TCR beta chain has ten or more counts. What it binds is unknown. TCRdb reanalysed the 5' RACE reads using MiXCR and keeps one entry per CDR3 protein. Counted here are 45,000 to 50,000 distinct CDR3 sequences, around 6.5% occurring once; the ten biggest clones make up about 2.7%. The data were obtained in a study of early T cells in non-severe SARS-CoV-2 infection. About the research overall: Unsorted whole-blood RNA was sequenced in bulk, leaving chains unpaired.

Study-level results: The matching step, a VDJdb search, favored anti-spike CD8 responses and missed private and CD4 specificities.

The source was whole blood, collected at baseline. The origin of this receptor is an adult who was a healthcare worker with PCR-confirmed SARS-CoV-2 infection or an uninfected control (not recorded which).

For the CDR3, the DNA is TGTGCCAGCAGCCCGGAGGGCTTAGCTAATGAAAAACTGTTTTTT. Translation: CASSPEGLANEKLFF. The chain has TRBV11-2 and TRBJ1-4; no clear D gene. CDR3 size: 15 residues. The germline V and J ends were trimmed by 5 bases and 3 bases, with 13 bases remaining between them. Germline V lookup: CDR1 SGHAT, CDR2 FQNNGV.